The sequence of this TCR beta chain was determined in a study of blood T cells in healthy people across ages. It was with a sample-barcoded 5' primer and a J-beta primer mix that a second PCR of roughly 7 to 12 cycles was run. TCRdb re-called the 5' RACE reads through MiXCR, storing one row per CDR3 protein. The table has fewer than 1.5 million distinct CDR3 sequences, roughly 40% seen once; the top ten hold 7.9%. The CDR3 totals 14 residues. Germline CDR1 is DFQATT and CDR2 is SNEGSKA (reference sequence). V shed 6 bases, J shed 3 bases, and the junction held 9 bases outside the gene matches. Sequencing used blood. This TCR was recovered from a woman aged 18 to 35 in good health. The genes are TRBV20-1 and TRBJ2-3; 7 bases are a match to TRBD1. CDR3 sequence: CSALPGQRTDTQYF. The DNA for the CDR3 is TGCAGTGCCCTGCCGGGACAGAGAACAGATACGCAGTATTTT.